The rows below give T cell receptor beta chains drawn from one sample of a study of T cell repertoires in cytomegalovirus infection. Using its own MiXCR run on the reads, TCRdb lists one record per CDR3 protein. The sample lists more than 250,000 distinct CDR3 sequences; 20% to 25% were seen once. Their antigens remain unidentified. Sequencing was performed on cultured PBMCs, taken from culture after CMV antigen stimulation. The receptors derive from a human donor in good health (CMV status not recorded). Some clones in this sample may be carry-over from other donors' samples. CDR3s include the opening cysteine and the closing phenylalanine or tryptophan. The D gene is left open where the match is weak. Rows may omit the clone size; those that give it use once, few, many or a size class.

v_gene	j_gene	abundance	d_gene	CDR3aa	CDR3nt
TRBV7-9	TRBJ2-1	many	NA	CASSSTGRFDEQFF	TGTGCCAGCAGCTCGACAGGGAGGTTCGATGAGCAGTTCTTC
TRBV25-1	TRBJ2-3	NA	TRBD2	CASSPRGTSPTDTQYF	TGTGCCAGCAGTCCCCGGGGGACTAGCCCCACAGATACGCAGTATTTT
TRBV27	TRBJ2-2	once	TRBD1	CASSLLSRGQYGELFF	TGTGCCAGCAGTTTACTCTCAAGGGGGCAGTACGGGGAGCTGTTTTTT
TRBV5-4	TRBJ2-1	few	NA	CASSLNLEGYNEQFF	TGTGCCAGCAGCTTGAACCTAGAAGGGTACAATGAGCAGTTCTTC
TRBV7-2	TRBJ1-5	few	NA	CASSLREDQPQHF	TGTGCCAGCAGCTTACGGGAAGATCAGCCCCAGCATTTT
TRBV12-3/TRBV12-4	TRBJ2-3	NA	TRBD1	CASSLAGTGGTDTQYF	TGTGCCAGCAGTTTAGCTGGGACAGGGGGGACAGATACGCAGTATTTT
TRBV7-9	TRBJ2-1	NA	NA	CASSYLSMGNEQFF	TGTGCCAGCAGCTACCTATCCATGGGAAATGAGCAGTTCTTC
TRBV12-3/TRBV12-4	TRBJ2-7	many	TRBD1	CASRSGQGYEQYF	TGTGCCAGCAGATCAGGACAGGGCTACGAGCAGTACTTC
TRBV19	TRBJ2-7	NA	NA	CASSISGTRRVYEQYF	TGTGCCAGTAGTATTTCCGGGACCCGAAGAGTTTACGAGCAGTACTTC
TRBV11-2	TRBJ2-3	few	TRBD2	CASSFETGGWTDTQYF	TGTGCCAGCAGCTTCGAAACGGGAGGTTGGACAGATACGCAGTATTTT
TRBV3-1	TRBJ2-7	NA	TRBD2	CASSQESAGGGEQYF	TGTGCCAGCAGCCAAGAATCGGCGGGAGGCGGGGAGCAGTACTTC
TRBV4-1	TRBJ2-1	once	NA	CASSQGFGSTSYNEQFF	TGCGCCAGCAGCCAAGGGTTCGGAAGCACTTCCTACAATGAGCAGTTCTTC
TRBV6-6	TRBJ2-5	NA	TRBD1	CASSNSGTGDQETQYF	TGTGCCAGCAGCAACTCCGGGACAGGGGACCAAGAGACCCAGTACTTC
TRBV6-1	TRBJ2-2	many	TRBD2	CASRDYSGANTGELFF	TGTGCCAGCAGAGATTATAGCGGGGCGAACACCGGGGAGCTGTTTTTT
TRBV27	TRBJ1-2	NA	TRBD1	CASSSPGQTFYGYTF	TGTGCCAGCAGTTCCCCGGGACAGACTTTCTATGGCTACACCTTC
TRBV7-3	TRBJ2-3	NA	NA	CASSSRARDTQYF	TGTGCCAGCAGCTCGAGGGCGAGAGATACGCAGTATTTT
TRBV7-9	TRBJ2-5	NA	TRBD2	CASSPGLEGETQYF	TGTGCCAGCAGCCCCGGACTAGAAGGAGAGACCCAGTACTTC
TRBV11-3	TRBJ2-3	few	NA	CASSLRQRLTDTQYF	TGTGCCAGCAGCTTAAGACAGCGCCTCACAGATACGCAGTATTTT
TRBV20-1	TRBJ2-1	NA	NA	CSAIAILPNSDEQFF	TGCAGTGCCATTGCCATCCTACCGAATTCAGATGAGCAGTTCTTC
TRBV5-1	TRBJ1-1	NA	NA	CASSLVSPNTEAFF	TGCGCCAGCAGCTTGGTATCCCCGAACACTGAAGCTTTCTTT
TRBV12-3/TRBV12-4	TRBJ2-2	NA	NA	CAAGRESYTGELFF	TGTGCCGCGGGACGGGAGAGCTACACCGGGGAGCTGTTTTTT
TRBV4-3	TRBJ2-5	NA	NA	CASSQGQVQETQYF	TGCGCCAGCAGCCAGGGTCAGGTCCAAGAGACCCAGTACTTC
TRBV7-2	TRBJ2-1	many	NA	CASSLRLPLDGNEQFF	TGTGCCAGCAGCTTGCGCCTCCCACTAGACGGAAATGAGCAGTTCTTC
TRBV6-1	TRBJ1-1	NA	TRBD1	CASSLLWDRGADEAFF	TGTGCCAGCAGCCTTCTTTGGGACAGGGGGGCGGATGAAGCTTTCTTT
TRBV7-2	TRBJ2-5	NA	TRBD2	CASSVRLAGGPETQYF	TGTGCCAGCAGCGTCCGACTAGCGGGAGGGCCAGAGACCCAGTACTTC